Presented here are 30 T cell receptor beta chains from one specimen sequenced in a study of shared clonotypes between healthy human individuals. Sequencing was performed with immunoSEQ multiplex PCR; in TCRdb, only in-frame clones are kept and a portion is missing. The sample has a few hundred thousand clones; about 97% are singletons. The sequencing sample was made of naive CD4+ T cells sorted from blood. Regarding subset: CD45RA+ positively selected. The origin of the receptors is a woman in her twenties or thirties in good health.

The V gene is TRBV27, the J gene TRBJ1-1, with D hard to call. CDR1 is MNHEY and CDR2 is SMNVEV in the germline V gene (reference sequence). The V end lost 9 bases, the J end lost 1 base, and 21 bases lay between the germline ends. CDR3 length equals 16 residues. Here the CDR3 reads CASKGLPRVSNTEAFF. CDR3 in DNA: TGTGCCAGTAAGGGTCTCCCGCGGGTATCGAACACTGAAGCTTTCTTT.

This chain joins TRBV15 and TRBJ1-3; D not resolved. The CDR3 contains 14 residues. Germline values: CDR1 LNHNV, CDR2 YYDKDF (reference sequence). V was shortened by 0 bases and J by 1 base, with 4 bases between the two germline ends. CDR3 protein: CATSRDTSGNTIYF. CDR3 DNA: TGTGCCACCAGCAGAGATACGTCTGGAAACACCATATATTTT.

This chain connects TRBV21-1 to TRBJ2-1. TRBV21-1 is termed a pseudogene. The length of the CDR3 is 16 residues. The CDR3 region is CASSQASGKYSDEQFF. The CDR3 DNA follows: TGTGCCAGCAGCCAAGCCTCAGGGAAGTATAGCGATGAGCAGTTCTTC.

The DNA of the CDR3 is TGTGCCAGCCACGTCTCTGGGGCCAACGTCCTGACTTTC. This codes for CASHVSGANVLTF. V and J are TRBV28 and TRBJ2-6; D is unresolved. With 8 bases removed from V and 0 bases from J, the gap between germline ends came to 5 bases. Germline CDR1 and CDR2: MDHEN and SYDVKM. This CDR3 is 13 amino acids long.

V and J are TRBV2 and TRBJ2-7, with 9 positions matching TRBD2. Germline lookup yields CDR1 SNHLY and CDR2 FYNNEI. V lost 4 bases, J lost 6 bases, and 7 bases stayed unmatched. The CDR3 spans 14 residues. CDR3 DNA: TGTGCCAGCAGTGGCTGGCGGGAGGGCGCCGAGCAGTACTTC. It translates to CASSGWREGAEQYF.

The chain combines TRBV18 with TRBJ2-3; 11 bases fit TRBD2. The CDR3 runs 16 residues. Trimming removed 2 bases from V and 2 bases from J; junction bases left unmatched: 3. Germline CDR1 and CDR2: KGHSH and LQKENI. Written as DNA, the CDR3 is TGTGCCAGCTCACCAATGACTAGCGGGGTCACAGATACGCAGTATTTT. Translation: CASSPMTSGVTDTQYF.

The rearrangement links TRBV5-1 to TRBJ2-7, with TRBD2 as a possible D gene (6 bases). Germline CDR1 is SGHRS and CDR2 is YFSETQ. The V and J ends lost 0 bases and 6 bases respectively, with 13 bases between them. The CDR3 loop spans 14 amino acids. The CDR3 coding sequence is TGCGCCAGCAGCTTGGCAGCGGGCTTGGCCGAGCAGTACTTC. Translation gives CASSLAAGLAEQYF.

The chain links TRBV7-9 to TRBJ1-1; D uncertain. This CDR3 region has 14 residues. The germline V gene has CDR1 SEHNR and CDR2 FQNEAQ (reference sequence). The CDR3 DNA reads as TGTGCAACAAGCTTCCTGGATAGGAACACTGAAGCTTTCTTT. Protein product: CATSFLDRNTEAFF. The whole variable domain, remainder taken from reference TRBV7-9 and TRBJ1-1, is DTGVSQNPRHKITKRGQNVTFRCDPISEHNRLYWYRQTLGQGPEFLTYFQNEAQLEKSRLLSDRFSAERPKGSFSTLEIQRTEQGDSAMYLCATSFLDRNTEAFFGQGTRLTVV.

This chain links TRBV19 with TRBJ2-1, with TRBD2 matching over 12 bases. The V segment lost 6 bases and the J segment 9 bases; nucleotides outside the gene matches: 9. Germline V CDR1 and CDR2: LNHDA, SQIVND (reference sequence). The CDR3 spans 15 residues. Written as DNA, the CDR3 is TGTGCCAGTAGCCCCACTCTAGCGGGAGGGGTTGAGCAGTTCTTC. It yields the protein CASSPTLAGGVEQFF.

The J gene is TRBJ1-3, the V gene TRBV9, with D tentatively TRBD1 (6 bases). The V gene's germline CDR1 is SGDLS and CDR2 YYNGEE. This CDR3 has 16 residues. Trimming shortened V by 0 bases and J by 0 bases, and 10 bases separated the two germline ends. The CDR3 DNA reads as TGTGCCAGCAGCGTAGGTCCGGACAGCTCTGGAAACACCATATATTTT. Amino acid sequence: CASSVGPDSSGNTIYF.

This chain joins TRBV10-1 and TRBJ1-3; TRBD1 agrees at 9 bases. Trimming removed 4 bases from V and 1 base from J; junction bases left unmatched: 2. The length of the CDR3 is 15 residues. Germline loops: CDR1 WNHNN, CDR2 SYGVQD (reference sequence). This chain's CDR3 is CASSGDRDSGNTIYF. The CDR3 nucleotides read TGCGCCAGCAGTGGGGACAGGGATTCTGGAAACACCATATATTTT.

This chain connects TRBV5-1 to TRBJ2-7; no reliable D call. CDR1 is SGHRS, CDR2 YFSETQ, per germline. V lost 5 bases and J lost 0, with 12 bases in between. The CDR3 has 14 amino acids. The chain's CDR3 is CASRLTPSSYEQYF. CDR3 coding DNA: TGCGCCAGCAGGCTCACCCCCAGCTCCTACGAGCAGTACTTC.

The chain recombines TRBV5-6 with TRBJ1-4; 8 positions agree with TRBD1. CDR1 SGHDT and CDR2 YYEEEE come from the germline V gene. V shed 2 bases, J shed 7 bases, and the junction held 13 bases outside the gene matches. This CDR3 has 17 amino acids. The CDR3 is CASSFTGGTHRVEKLFF. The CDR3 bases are TGTGCCAGCAGCTTTACAGGGGGAACCCACCGCGTTGAAAAACTGTTTTTT. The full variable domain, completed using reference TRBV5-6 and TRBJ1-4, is DAGVTQSPTHLIKTRGQQVTLRCSPKSGHDTVSWYQQALGQGPQFIFQYYEEEERQRGNFPDRFSGHQFPNYSSELNVNALLLGDSALYLCASSFTGGTHRVEKLFFGSGTQLSVL.

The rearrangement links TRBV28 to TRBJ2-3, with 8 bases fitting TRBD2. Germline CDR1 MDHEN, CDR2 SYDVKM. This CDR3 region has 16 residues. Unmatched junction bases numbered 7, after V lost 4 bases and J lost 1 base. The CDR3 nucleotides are TGTGCCAGCAGTTCCTACCCGACTAGCGGCACAGATACGCAGTATTTT. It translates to CASSSYPTSGTDTQYF.

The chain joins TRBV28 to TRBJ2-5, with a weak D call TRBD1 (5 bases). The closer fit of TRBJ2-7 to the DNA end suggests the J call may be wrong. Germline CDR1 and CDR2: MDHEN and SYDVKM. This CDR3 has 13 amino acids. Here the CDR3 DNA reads TGTGCCAGCAGTAACCAGGGTCGGTACGAGCAGTACTTC. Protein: CASSNQGRYEQYF.

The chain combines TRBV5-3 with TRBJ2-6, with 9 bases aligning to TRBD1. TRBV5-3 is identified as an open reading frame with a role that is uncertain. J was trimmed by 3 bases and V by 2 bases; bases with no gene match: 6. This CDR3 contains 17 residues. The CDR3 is CARSFWDRVYGANVLTF. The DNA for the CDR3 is TGTGCCAGAAGCTTTTGGGACAGGGTTTATGGGGCCAACGTCCTGACTTTC.

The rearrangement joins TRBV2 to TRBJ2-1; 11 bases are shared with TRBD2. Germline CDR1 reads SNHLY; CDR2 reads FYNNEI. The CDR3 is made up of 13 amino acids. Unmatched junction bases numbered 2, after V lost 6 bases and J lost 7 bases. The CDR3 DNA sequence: TGTGCCAGCAGCGGGACTAGCGGAAATGAGCAGTTCTTC. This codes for CASSGTSGNEQFF. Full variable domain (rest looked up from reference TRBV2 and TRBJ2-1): EPEVTQTPSHQVTQMGQEVILRCVPISNHLYFYWYRQILGQKVEFLVSFYNNEISEKSEIFDDQFSVERPDGSNFTLKIRSTKLEDSAMYFCASSGTSGNEQFFGPGTRLTVL.

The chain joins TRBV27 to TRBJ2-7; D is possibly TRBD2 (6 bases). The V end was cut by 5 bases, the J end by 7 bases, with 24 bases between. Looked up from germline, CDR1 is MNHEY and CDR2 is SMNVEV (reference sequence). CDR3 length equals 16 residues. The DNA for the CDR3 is TGTGCCAGCAGTCTCCCCCCCAGGGCCGGTGGGGGGGAGCAGTACTTC. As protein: CASSLPPRAGGGEQYF.

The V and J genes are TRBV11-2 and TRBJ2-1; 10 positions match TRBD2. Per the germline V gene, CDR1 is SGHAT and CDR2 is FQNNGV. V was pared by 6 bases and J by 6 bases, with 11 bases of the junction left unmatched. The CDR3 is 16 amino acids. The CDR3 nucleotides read TGTGCCAGCAGATCATCGCCCAGCGGGAGGGGCAATGAGCAGTTCTTC. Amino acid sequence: CASRSSPSGRGNEQFF.

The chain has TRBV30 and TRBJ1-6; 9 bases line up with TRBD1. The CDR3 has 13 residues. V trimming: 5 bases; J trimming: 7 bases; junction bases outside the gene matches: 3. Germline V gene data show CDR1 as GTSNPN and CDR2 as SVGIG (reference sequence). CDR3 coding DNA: TGTGCCTGGGTCGGACAGGGGAATTCACCCCTCCACTTT. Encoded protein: CAWVGQGNSPLHF. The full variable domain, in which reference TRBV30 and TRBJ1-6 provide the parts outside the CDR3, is SQTIHQWPATLVQPVGSPLSLECTVEGTSNPNLYWYRQAAGRGLQLLFYSVGIGQISSEVPQNLSASRPQDRQFILSSKKLLLSDSGFYLCAWVGQGNSPLHFGNGTRLTVT.

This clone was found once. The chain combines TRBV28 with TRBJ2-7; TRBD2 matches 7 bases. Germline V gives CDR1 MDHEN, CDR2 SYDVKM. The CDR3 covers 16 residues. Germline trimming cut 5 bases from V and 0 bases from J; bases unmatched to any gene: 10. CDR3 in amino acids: CASSPSRVAGSYEQYF. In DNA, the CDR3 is TGTGCCAGCAGTCCTAGTCGAGTAGCGGGCTCCTACGAGCAGTACTTC.

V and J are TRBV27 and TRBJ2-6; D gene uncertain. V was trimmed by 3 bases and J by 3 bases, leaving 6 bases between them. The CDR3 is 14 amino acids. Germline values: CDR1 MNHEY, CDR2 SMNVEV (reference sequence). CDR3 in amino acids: CASSFSSGANVLTF. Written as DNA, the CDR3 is TGTGCCAGCAGTTTCAGTAGTGGGGCCAACGTCCTGACTTTC.

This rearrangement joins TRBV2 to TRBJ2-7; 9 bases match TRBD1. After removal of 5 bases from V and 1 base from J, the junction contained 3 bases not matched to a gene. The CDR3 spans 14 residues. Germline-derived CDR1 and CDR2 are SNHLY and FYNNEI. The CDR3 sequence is CASSTDRGSYEQYF. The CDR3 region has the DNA TGTGCCAGCAGTACAGACAGGGGGTCCTACGAGCAGTACTTC.

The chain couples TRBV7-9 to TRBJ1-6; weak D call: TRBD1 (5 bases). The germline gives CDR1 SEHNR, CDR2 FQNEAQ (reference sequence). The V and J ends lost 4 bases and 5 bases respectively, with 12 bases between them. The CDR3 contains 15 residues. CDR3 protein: CASSSPGTDNSPLHF. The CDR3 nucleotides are TGTGCCAGCAGCTCCCCCGGGACGGATAATTCACCCCTCCACTTT.

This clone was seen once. CDR3 sequence reads: CASKWGQGGGYTF. The CDR3 region has the DNA TGTGCCAGCAAATGGGGACAGGGTGGTGGCTACACCTTC. The V call is TRBV6-6, the J call TRBJ1-2; 9 nucleotides align to TRBD1. This CDR3 is 13 amino acids long. The ends lost 7 bases at V and 7 bases at J; junction bases unmatched: 7. The germline V gene encodes CDR1 MNHNY and CDR2 SVGAGI (reference sequence).

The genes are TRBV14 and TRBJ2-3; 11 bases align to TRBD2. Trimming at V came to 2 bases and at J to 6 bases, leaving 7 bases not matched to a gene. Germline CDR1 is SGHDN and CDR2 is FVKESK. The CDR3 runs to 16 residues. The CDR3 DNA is TGTGCCAGCAGCCAAACCACTAGCGGGAGAAGGGATACGCAGTATTTT. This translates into CASSQTTSGRRDTQYF.

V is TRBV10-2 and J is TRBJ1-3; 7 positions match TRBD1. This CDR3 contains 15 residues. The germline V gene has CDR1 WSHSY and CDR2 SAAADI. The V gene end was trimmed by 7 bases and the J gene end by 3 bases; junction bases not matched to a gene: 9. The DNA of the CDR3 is TGCGCCAGCAATACGGGACAGTCAAATGGAAACACCATATATTTT. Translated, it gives CASNTGQSNGNTIYF.

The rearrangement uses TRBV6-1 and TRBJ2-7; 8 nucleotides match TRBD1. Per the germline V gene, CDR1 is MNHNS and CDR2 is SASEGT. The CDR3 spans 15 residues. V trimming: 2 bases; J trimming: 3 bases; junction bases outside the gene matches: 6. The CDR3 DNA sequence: TGTGCCAGCAGTGAACCGGGACAGGATGTCTACGAGCAGTACTTC. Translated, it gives CASSEPGQDVYEQYF.

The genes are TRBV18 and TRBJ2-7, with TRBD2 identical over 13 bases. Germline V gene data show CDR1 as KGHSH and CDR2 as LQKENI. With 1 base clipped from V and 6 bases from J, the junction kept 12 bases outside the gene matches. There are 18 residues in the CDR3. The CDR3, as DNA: TGTGCCAGCTCACCACTATTAGGCGGGACTAGCGGGATGCTCGAGCAGTACTTC. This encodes CASSPLLGGTSGMLEQYF.

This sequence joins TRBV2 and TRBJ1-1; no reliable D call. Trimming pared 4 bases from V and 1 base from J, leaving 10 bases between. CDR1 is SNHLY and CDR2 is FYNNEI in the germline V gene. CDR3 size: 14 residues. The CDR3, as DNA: TGTGCCAGCAGTGTTAGAGTTTCGAACACTGAAGCTTTCTTT. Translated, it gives CASSVRVSNTEAFF.